One sample yielded the 21 T cell receptor beta chains listed below, sequenced in a study of PD-1 blockade in classical Hodgkin lymphoma. Brentuximab vedotin exposure varied, and every patient relapsed after autologous stem cell transplantation. Clones were read by immunoSEQ multiplex PCR, and TCRdb kept only the in-frame ones, dropping some. The sample consists of about 76,000 clones, roughly 89% of them appearing once. Material: peripheral blood mononuclear cells (PBMCs), obtained at baseline. These TCRs come from a human donor with classical Hodgkin lymphoma.

This clone showed up just once. The rearrangement links TRBV27 to TRBJ2-3; D remains ambiguous. The CDR3 runs to 16 residues. Trimming cost V 6 bases and J 3 bases, with 19 bases left between them. The germline CDR1 and CDR2 sequences are MNHEY and SMNVEV (reference sequence). CDR3 amino acids: CASRPFLWEETDTQYF. The CDR3 coding sequence is TGTGCCAGCAGACCGTTTTTGTGGGAAGAAACAGATACGCAGTATTTT.

The V gene is TRBV12-5, the J gene TRBJ2-2, with D perhaps TRBD1 (6 bases). V dropped 5 bases and J dropped 9 bases, with 19 bases sitting between them. The CDR3 has 15 residues. The V gene's germline CDR1 is LGHNT and CDR2 FRNRAP. The CDR3 DNA reads TGTGCTAGTGGTCTCGGACAGAACGACGCCCGGGAGCTGTTTTTT. Protein sequence: CASGLGQNDARELFF.

This clone occurred once. The CDR3: CASSAQGQGNTEAFF. In nucleotides, the CDR3 is TGTGCCAGCAGTGCACAAGGACAGGGCAACACTGAAGCTTTCTTT. The rearrangement uses TRBV2 and TRBJ1-1, with 8 bases aligning to TRBD1. Trimming took 4 bases from V and 2 from J; bases not matched to a gene: 6. Germline lookup yields CDR1 SNHLY and CDR2 FYNNEI. The CDR3 has 15 residues.

This rearrangement joins TRBV27 to TRBJ2-5; D call uncertain. V was shortened by 7 bases and J by 5 bases, with 11 bases between the two germline ends. The CDR3 consists of 12 residues. Germline CDR1 and CDR2: MNHEY and SMNVEV (reference sequence). The CDR3 coding sequence is TGTGCCAGCACTCCTGGTTGGGAGACCCAGTACTTC. The encoded protein is CASTPGWETQYF.

V is TRBV6-6 and J is TRBJ1-4; TRBD1 aligns across 7 bases. V shed 5 bases, J shed 2 bases, and the junction held 2 bases outside the gene matches. The CDR3 has 14 residues. Looked up from germline, CDR1 is MNHNY and CDR2 is SVGAGI (reference sequence). The CDR3 reads CASSTQGTNEKLFF. Here the CDR3 DNA reads TGTGCCAGCAGTACACAGGGGACTAATGAAAAACTGTTTTTT.

The V gene is TRBV6-5, the J gene TRBJ2-7; D unclear. This CDR3 contains 12 residues. Deletions cut 6 bases from V and 4 bases from J, with 10 bases between. CDR1 and CDR2 from the germline V gene are MNHEY and SVGAGI. The CDR3 sequence: CASRTTQYEQYF. The CDR3 DNA is TGTGCCAGCAGGACCACCCAATACGAGCAGTACTTC.

V and J are TRBV6-5 and TRBJ2-5; 7 nucleotides match TRBD1. With 5 bases clipped from V and 1 base from J, the junction kept 1 base outside the gene matches. The germline V gene encodes CDR1 MNHEY and CDR2 SVGAGI. This CDR3 has 13 amino acids. CDR3 loop: CASSRDSQETQYF. DNA of the CDR3: TGTGCCAGCAGTAGGGACAGCCAAGAGACCCAGTACTTC.

The chain has TRBV5-1 and TRBJ1-2, with TRBD1 matching 8 bases. Germline V gene data show CDR1 as SGHRS and CDR2 as YFSETQ. There are 16 residues in the CDR3. V shed 3 bases and J 2 bases; nucleotides not matched to a gene: 9. CDR3 in amino acids: CASSSEMDRVNYGYTF. The CDR3 nucleotides read TGCGCCAGCAGCTCAGAAATGGACAGGGTAAACTATGGCTACACCTTC. Full variable domain (remainder filled in from reference TRBV5-1 and TRBJ1-2): KAGVTQTPRYLIKTRGQQVTLSCSPISGHRSVSWYQQTPGQGLQFLFEYFSETQRNKGNFPGRFSGRQFSNSRSEMNVSTLELGDSALYLCASSSEMDRVNYGYTFGSGTRLTVV.

A few counts support this clone. V usage is TRBV19 and J usage is TRBJ2-2; D not certain. This CDR3 spans 11 amino acids. The germline V and J ends were trimmed by 10 bases and 5 bases, with 8 bases remaining between them. Germline CDR1 is LNHDA and CDR2 is SQIVND (reference sequence). The DNA of the CDR3 is TGTGCCACCGCTGGGACCGGGGAGCTGTTTTTT. It encodes CATAGTGELFF.

The chain uses TRBV7-2 and TRBJ2-7; D remains unclear. CDR3 length: 14 residues. Per germline, CDR1 SGHTA and CDR2 FQGNSA. Trimming pared 0 bases from V and 0 bases from J, leaving 6 bases between. In nucleotides, the CDR3 is TGTGCCAGCAGCTTAGCGGGCCCCTCCTACGAGCAGTACTTC. Protein product: CASSLAGPSYEQYF.

This clone was seen a handful of times. V and J are TRBV6-5 and TRBJ1-2, with a tentative D call TRBD1 (5 bases). Germline values: CDR1 MNHEY, CDR2 SVGAGI. The CDR3 totals 15 residues. V lost 0 bases and J 4 bases, leaving 12 bases between the germline ends. The DNA for the CDR3 is TGTGCCAGCAGTTACTCCGAGGACATACCCTATGGCTACACCTTC. Its protein is CASSYSEDIPYGYTF.

This chain joins TRBV19 and TRBJ2-5; 9 bases map to TRBD1. V dropped 8 bases and J dropped 5; count of bases not matched to a gene: 9. The CDR3 has 14 residues. CDR1 and CDR2 (germline): LNHDA, SQIVND (reference sequence). CDR3 bases: TGTGCCAGTCACTCGGGACAGGGATTGGAGACCCAGTACTTC. It translates to CASHSGQGLETQYF.

A word on this clone: The same CDR3 can be traced to other DNA sequences in this sample. The rearrangement joins TRBV5-1 to TRBJ2-7, with 8 bases identical to TRBD1. Germline-derived CDR1 and CDR2 are SGHRS and YFSETQ. V dropped 4 bases and J dropped 3; count of bases not matched to a gene: 6. This CDR3 is 14 amino acids long. The DNA of the CDR3 is TGCGCCAGCAGCCCCGGGACAGGCAGCTACGAGCAGTACTTC. Translated: CASSPGTGSYEQYF.

This clone was recorded only once. The chain carries TRBV5-1 and TRBJ2-1; 11 bases align to TRBD2. The CDR3 has 15 amino acids. Germline loops: CDR1 SGHRS, CDR2 YFSETQ. The ends lost 5 bases at V and 6 bases at J; junction bases unmatched: 7. The CDR3: CASSTTSGSINEQFF. For the CDR3, the DNA is TGCGCCAGCAGTACAACTAGCGGGAGTATCAATGAGCAGTTCTTC.

The CDR3 bases are TGTGCCAGCAGCTTAGCCAGGTCGAACGAGCAGTACTTC. Translating it yields CASSLARSNEQYF. This chain joins TRBV7-2 and TRBJ2-7; D unresolved. CDR1 is SGHTA and CDR2 is FQGNSA in the germline V gene. The CDR3 extends over 13 amino acids. V was cut by 0 bases and J by 5 bases, with 8 bases left in between. Drawing the rest from reference TRBV7-2 and TRBJ2-7, the complete variable domain is GAGVSQSPSNKVTEKGKDVELRCDPISGHTALYWYRQSLGQGLEFLIYFQGNSAPDKSGLPSDRFSAERTGGSVSTLTIQRTQQEDSAVYLCASSLARSNEQYFGPGTRLTVT.

J is TRBJ2-1 and V is TRBV7-2; 8 nucleotides align to TRBD2. This CDR3 is 15 amino acids long. CDR1 is SGHTA, CDR2 FQGNSA, per germline. Trimming removed 1 base from V and 7 bases from J; junction bases left unmatched: 6. CDR3 region: CASSLEAGVRNEQFF. The CDR3 DNA is TGTGCCAGCAGCTTAGAAGCGGGAGTGAGGAATGAGCAGTTCTTC.

This chain joins TRBV12-5 and TRBJ2-7, with 11 bases fitting TRBD2. This CDR3 contains 14 residues. In germline, CDR1 is LGHNT, CDR2 FRNRAP. V was clipped by 3 bases and J by 5 bases; unmatched bases: 3. The CDR3 loop reads CASGFELAGDEQYF. CDR3 DNA: TGTGCTAGTGGTTTTGAACTAGCGGGAGACGAGCAGTACTTC.

The table lists this clone with a few counts. The chain combines TRBV30 with TRBJ1-1; D unresolved. Trimming removed 3 bases at V and 1 base at J, with 6 bases between. Germline values: CDR1 GTSNPN, CDR2 SVGIG (reference sequence). The CDR3 is 12 amino acids. The CDR3 spells CAWRGTNTEAFF. DNA of the CDR3: TGTGCCTGGAGGGGCACGAACACTGAAGCTTTCTTT.

This rearrangement joins TRBV14 to TRBJ2-3; D uncertain. The CDR3 covers 15 residues. Trimming removed 3 bases at V and 0 bases at J, with 10 bases between. The germline V gene encodes CDR1 SGHDN and CDR2 FVKESK. CDR3 sequence (DNA): TGTGCCAGCAGCCAGTTAACAGCAAGCACAGATACGCAGTATTTT. Translated, it gives CASSQLTASTDTQYF.

In its sample, this clone was seen once. V is TRBV29-1 and J is TRBJ2-1; the D is unclear. The CDR3 has 14 amino acids. The V end lost 3 bases, the J end lost 9 bases, and 18 bases lay between the germline ends. Germline values: CDR1 SQVTM, CDR2 ANQGSEA. CDR3 in amino acids: CSVDLRRTGFEQFF. DNA of the CDR3: TGCAGCGTTGATCTTCGGCGTACCGGTTTTGAGCAGTTCTTC.

With respect to this clone: A junction end diverges from the germline sequence, so it may reflect a read error. This sample includes further DNA sequences coding for the same CDR3. The rearrangement uses TRBV4-2 and TRBJ2-2; 9 nucleotides agree with TRBD2. This CDR3 has 15 residues. Germline CDR1 reads LGHNA; CDR2 reads YNFKEQ. The CDR3 region is CASSQLLAGPGELFF. DNA for the CDR3: TGTGCTAGCAGCCAGCTCCTAGCGGGACCCGGGGAGCTGTTTTTT.